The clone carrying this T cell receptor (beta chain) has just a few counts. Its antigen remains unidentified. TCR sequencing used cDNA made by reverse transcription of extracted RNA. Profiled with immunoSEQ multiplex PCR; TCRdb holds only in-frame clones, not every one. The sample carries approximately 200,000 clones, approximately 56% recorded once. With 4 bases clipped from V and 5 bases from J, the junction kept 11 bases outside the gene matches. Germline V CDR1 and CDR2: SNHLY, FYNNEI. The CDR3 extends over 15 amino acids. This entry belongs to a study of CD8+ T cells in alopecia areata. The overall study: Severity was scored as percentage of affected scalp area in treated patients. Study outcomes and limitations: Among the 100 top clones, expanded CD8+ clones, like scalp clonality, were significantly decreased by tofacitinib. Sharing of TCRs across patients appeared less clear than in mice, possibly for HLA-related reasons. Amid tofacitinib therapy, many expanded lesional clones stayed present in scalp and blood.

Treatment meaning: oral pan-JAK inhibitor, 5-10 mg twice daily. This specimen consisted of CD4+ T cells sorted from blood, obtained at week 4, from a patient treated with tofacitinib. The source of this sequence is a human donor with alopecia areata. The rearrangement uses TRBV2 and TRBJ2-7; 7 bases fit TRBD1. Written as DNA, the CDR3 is TGTGCCAGCAGTGGGGACAGTCCCCAATGGGACGAGCAGTACTTC. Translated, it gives CASSGDSPQWDEQYF.